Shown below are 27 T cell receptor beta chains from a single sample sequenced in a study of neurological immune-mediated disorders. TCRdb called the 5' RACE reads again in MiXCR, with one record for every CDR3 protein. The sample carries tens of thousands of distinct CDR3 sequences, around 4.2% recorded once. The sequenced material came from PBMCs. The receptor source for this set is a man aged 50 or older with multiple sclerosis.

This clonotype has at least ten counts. The CDR3, as DNA: TGTGCCAGCAGGAAGACTAGCGGGAGGGCCCTCGTCTCCTACGAGCAGTACTTC. This encodes CASRKTSGRALVSYEQYF. The chain links TRBV27 to TRBJ2-7, with TRBD2 identical over 14 bases. The CDR3 has 18 amino acids. V shed 6 bases, J shed 0 bases, and the junction held 10 bases outside the gene matches. The V gene's germline CDR1 is MNHEY and CDR2 SMNVEV (reference sequence).

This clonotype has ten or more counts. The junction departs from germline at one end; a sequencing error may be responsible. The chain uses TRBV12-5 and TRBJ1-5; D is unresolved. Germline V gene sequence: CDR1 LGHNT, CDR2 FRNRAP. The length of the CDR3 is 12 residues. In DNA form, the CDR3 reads TGTGCTAGTGCTCCCCTGAGTCAGCCCCAGAATTTT. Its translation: CASAPLSQPQNF.

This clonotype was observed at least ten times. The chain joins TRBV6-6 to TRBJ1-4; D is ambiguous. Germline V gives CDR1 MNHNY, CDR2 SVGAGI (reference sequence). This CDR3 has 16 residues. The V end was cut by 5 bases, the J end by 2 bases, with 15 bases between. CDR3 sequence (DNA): TGTGCCAGCAGTGGGAGGACCGGAGAGACTAATGAAAAACTGTTTTTT. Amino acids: CASSGRTGETNEKLFF.

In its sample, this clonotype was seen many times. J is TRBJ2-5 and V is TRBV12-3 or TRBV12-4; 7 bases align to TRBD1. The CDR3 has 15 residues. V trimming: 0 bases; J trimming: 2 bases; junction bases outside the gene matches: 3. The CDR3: CASSLAETGQETQYF. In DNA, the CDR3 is TGTGCCAGCAGTTTAGCCGAGACAGGGCAAGAGACCCAGTACTTC.

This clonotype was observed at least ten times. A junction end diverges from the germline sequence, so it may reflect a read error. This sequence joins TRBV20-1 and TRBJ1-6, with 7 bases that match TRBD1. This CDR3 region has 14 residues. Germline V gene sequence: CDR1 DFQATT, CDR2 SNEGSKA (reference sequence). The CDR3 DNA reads TGCAGTGCTAGTTTTGGACAGGAGACTTCACCCCTCAACTTT. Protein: CSASFGQETSPLNF.

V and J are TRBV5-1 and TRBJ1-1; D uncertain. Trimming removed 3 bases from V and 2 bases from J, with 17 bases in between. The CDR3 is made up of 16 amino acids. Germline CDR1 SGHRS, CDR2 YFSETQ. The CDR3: CASSSGGNTVNTEAFF. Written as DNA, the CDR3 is TGCGCCAGCAGCTCGGGAGGGAATACGGTTAACACTGAAGCTTTCTTT.

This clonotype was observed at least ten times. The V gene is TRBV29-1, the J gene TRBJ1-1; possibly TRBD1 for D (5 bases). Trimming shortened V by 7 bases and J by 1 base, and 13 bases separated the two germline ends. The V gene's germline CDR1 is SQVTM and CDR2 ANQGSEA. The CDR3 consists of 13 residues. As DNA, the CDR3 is TGCAGCGCAATATCGACAGAGAACACTGAAGCTTTCTTT. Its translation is CSAISTENTEAFF.

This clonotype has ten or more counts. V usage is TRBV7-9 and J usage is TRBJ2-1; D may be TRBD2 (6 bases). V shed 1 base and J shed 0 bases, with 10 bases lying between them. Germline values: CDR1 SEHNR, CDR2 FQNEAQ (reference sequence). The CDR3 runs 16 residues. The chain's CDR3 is CASSLGLAYSYNEQFF. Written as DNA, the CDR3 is TGTGCCAGCAGCTTAGGGCTAGCGTACTCCTACAATGAGCAGTTCTTC. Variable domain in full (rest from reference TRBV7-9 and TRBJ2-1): DTGVSQNPRHKITKRGQNVTFRCDPISEHNRLYWYRQTLGQGPEFLTYFQNEAQLEKSRLLSDRFSAERPKGSFSTLEIQRTEQGDSAMYLCASSLGLAYSYNEQFFGPGTRLTVL.

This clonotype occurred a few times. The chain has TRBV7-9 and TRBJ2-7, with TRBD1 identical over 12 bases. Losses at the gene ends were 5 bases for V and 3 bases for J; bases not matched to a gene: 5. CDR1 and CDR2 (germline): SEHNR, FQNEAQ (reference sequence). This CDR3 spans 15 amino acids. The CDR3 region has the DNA TGTGCCAGCAGCCCCGGGACAGGGGGCATCTACGAGCAGTACTTC. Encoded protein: CASSPGTGGIYEQYF.

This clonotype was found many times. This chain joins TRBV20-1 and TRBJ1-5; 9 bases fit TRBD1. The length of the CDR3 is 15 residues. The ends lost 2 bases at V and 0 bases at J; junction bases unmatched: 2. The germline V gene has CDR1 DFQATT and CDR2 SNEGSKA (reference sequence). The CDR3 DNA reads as TGCAGTGCTAGATTGGGACAGGGTAGCAATCAGCCCCAGCATTTT. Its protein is CSARLGQGSNQPQHF.

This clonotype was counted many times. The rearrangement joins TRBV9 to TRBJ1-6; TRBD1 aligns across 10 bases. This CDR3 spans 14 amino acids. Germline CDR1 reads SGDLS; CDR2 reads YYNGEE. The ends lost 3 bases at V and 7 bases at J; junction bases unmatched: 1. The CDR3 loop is CASSADRGNSPLHF. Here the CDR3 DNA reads TGTGCCAGCAGCGCGGACAGGGGGAATTCACCCCTCCACTTT.

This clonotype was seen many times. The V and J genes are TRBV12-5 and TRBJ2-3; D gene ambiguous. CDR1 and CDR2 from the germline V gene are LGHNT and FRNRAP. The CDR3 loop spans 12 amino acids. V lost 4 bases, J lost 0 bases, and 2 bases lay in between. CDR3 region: CASGSSTDTQYF. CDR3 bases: TGTGCTAGTGGTTCGAGCACAGATACGCAGTATTTT.

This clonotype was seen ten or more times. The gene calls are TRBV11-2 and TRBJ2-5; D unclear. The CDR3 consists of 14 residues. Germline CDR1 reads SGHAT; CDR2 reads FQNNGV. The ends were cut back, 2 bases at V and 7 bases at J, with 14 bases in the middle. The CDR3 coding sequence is TGTGCCAGCAGCTTAATAAATAGTAGGTCGACCCAGTACTTC. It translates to CASSLINSRSTQYF.

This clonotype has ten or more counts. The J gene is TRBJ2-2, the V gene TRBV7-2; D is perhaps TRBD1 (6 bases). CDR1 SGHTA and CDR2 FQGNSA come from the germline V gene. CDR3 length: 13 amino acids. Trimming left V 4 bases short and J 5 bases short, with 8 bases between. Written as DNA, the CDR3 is TGTGCCAGCAGCTCCCAGGGGACCGGGGAGCTGTTTTTT. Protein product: CASSSQGTGELFF.

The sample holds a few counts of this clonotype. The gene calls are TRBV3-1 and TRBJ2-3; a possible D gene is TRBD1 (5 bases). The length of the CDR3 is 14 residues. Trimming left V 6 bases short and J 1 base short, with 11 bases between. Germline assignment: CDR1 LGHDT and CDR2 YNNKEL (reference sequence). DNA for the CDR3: TGTGCCAGCAGACCAGTGGGGCGCACAGATACGCAGTATTTT. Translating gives CASRPVGRTDTQYF.

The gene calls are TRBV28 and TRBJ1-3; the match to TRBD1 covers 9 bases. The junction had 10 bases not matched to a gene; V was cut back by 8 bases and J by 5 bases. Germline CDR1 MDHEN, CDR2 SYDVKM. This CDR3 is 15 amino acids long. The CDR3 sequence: CASGPEGTGRNTIYF. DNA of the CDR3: TGTGCCAGCGGCCCGGAGGGGACAGGGCGAAACACCATATATTTT.

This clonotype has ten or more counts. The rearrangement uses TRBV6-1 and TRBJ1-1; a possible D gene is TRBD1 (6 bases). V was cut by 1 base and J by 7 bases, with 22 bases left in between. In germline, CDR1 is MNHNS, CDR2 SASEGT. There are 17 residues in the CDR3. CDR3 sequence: CASSEDPARGRTGEAFF. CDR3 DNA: TGTGCCAGCAGTGAAGACCCCGCGCGGGGGCGGACTGGTGAAGCTTTCTTT.

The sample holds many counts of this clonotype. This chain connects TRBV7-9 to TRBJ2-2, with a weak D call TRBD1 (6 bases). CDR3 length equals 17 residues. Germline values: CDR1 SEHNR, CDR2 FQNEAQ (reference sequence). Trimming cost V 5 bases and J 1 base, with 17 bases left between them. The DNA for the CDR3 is TGTGCCAGCAGCCCACCCCCCCACAGGGAGAACACCGGGGAGCTGTTTTTT. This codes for CASSPPPHRENTGELFF.

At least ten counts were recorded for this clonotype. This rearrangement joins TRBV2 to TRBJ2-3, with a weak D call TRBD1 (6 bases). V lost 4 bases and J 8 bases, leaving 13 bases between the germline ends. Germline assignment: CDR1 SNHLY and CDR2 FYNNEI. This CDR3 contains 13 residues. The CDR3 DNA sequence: TGTGCCAGCAGTGGACAGGTTTTCGGTACGCAGTATTTT. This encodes CASSGQVFGTQYF. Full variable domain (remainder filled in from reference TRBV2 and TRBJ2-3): EPEVTQTPSHQVTQMGQEVILRCVPISNHLYFYWYRQILGQKVEFLVSFYNNEISEKSEIFDDQFSVERPDGSNFTLKIRSTKLEDSAMYFCASSGQVFGTQYFGPGTRLTVL.

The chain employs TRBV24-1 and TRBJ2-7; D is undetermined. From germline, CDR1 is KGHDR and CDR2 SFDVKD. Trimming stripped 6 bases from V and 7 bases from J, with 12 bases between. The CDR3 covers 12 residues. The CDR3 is CATSRQGREQYF. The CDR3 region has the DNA TGTGCCACCAGTAGACAAGGGCGGGAGCAGTACTTC.

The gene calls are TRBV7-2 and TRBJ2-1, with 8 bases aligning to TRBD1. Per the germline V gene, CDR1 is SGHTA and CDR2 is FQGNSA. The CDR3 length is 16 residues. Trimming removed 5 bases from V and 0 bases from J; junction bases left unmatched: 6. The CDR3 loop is CASSPRQGSSYNEQFF. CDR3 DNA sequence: TGTGCCAGCAGCCCGCGACAGGGGAGCTCCTACAATGAGCAGTTCTTC.

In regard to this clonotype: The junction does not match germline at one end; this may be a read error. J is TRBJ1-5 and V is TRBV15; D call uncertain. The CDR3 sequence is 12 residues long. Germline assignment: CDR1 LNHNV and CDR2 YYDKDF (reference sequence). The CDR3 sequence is CATSREYQPQNF. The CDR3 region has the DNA TGTGCCACCAGCAGAGAATACCAGCCCCAGAATTTT.

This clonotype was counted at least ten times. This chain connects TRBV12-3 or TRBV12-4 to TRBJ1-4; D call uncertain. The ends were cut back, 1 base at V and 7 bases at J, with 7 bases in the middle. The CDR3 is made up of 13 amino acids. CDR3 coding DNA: TGTGCCAGCAGTTTAGAGTTTGGTGAAAAACTGTTTTTT. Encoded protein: CASSLEFGEKLFF.

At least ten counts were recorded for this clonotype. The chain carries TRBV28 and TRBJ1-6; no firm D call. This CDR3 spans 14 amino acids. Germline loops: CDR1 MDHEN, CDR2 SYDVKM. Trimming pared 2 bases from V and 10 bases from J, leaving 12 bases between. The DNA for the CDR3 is TGTGCCAGCAGTTTACTAGGTTTACGATCACCCCTCCACTTT. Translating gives CASSLLGLRSPLHF.

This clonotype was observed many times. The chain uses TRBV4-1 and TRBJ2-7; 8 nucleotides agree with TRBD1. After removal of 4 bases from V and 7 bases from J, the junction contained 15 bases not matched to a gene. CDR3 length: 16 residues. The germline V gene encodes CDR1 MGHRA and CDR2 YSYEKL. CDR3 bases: TGCGCCAGCAGCCCGTCGGGACAGGCCTCCTTCTGGGAGCAGTACTTC. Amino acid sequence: CASSPSGQASFWEQYF.

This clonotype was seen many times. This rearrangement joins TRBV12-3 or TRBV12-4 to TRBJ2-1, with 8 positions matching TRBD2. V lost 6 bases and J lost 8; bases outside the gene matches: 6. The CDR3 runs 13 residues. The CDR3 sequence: CASRWTSKDEQFF. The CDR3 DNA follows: TGTGCCAGCAGATGGACTAGCAAGGATGAGCAGTTCTTC.

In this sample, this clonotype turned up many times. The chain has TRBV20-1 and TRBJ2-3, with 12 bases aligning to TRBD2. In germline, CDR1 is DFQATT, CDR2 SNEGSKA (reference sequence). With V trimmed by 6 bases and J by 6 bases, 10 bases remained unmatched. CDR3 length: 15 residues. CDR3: CSARRLAGDFDTQYF. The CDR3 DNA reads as TGCAGTGCCCGACGACTAGCGGGAGATTTCGATACGCAGTATTTT.